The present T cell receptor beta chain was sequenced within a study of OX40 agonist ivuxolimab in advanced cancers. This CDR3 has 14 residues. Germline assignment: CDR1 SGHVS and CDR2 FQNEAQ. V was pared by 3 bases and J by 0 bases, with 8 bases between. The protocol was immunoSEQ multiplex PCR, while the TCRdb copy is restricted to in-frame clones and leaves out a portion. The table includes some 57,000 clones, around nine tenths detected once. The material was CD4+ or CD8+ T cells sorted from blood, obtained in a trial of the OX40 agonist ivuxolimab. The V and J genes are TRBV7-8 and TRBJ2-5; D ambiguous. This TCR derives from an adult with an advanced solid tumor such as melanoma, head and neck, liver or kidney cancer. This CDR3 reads CASSFGTYQETQYF. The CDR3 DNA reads TGTGCCAGCAGCTTTGGAACCTACCAAGAGACCCAGTACTTC.